The 9 T cell receptor beta chains reported below all come from one sample, sequenced in a study of blood T cell repertoires in COVID-19. Some clones are missing from TCRdb's copy, which holds only in-frame ones; the method was immunoSEQ multiplex PCR. The sample holds tens of thousands of clones; just over 90% are singletons and the top ten take 4.8%. The sample was peripheral blood. Every receptor here comes from a human donor in a cohort sampled during active COVID-19.

The rearrangement uses TRBV28 and TRBJ1-5, with TRBD1 identical over 9 bases. V gave up 2 bases and J gave up 2 bases; unmatched junction bases: 4. Germline CDR1 reads MDHEN; CDR2 reads SYDVKM. The CDR3 covers 16 residues. CDR3 protein: CASSLDRDRGNQPQHF. The DNA of the CDR3 is TGTGCCAGCAGTTTAGACCGGGACAGGGGCAATCAGCCCCAGCATTTT.

The chain carries TRBV7-2 and TRBJ2-3; TRBD1 aligns across 11 bases. V shed 4 bases and J 5 bases; nucleotides not matched to a gene: 8. CDR1 and CDR2 from the germline V gene are SGHTA and FQGNSA. The CDR3 sequence is 16 residues long. CDR3: CASSSTIGTGGDTQYF. The CDR3 bases are TGTGCCAGCAGCTCAACGATCGGGACAGGGGGAGATACGCAGTATTTT.

The chain uses TRBV28 and TRBJ1-6, with unresolved D. The V gene lost 5 bases and the J gene lost 0 bases, with 17 bases spanning the gap. CDR1 MDHEN and CDR2 SYDVKM come from the germline V gene. The CDR3 totals 18 residues. The CDR3 sequence is CASSTRPAVSSYNSPLHF. In DNA, the CDR3 is TGTGCCAGCAGTACCCGCCCGGCGGTCAGCTCCTATAATTCACCCCTCCACTTT.

This chain uses TRBV28 with TRBJ2-5; a weak D match, TRBD1 (6 bases). In germline, CDR1 is MDHEN, CDR2 SYDVKM. The CDR3 is made up of 13 amino acids. Trimming pared 5 bases from V and 2 bases from J, leaving 9 bases between. CDR3 sequence reads: CASSGGAQETQYF. The CDR3 region has the DNA TGTGCCAGCAGTGGGGGCGCACAAGAGACCCAGTACTTC.

V usage is TRBV15 and J usage is TRBJ2-6, with D tentatively TRBD1 (6 bases). Germline V gene sequence: CDR1 LNHNV, CDR2 YYDKDF (reference sequence). The ends were cut back, 1 base at V and 0 bases at J, with 13 bases in the middle. This CDR3 comprises 18 residues. CDR3 coding DNA: TGTGCCACCAGCAGAGGTAGGACAGTCTCCTCTGGGGCCAACGTCCTGACTTTC. Residues: CATSRGRTVSSGANVLTF.

The chain couples TRBV7-2 to TRBJ1-3, with 9 positions matching TRBD1. In germline, CDR1 is SGHTA, CDR2 FQGNSA. This CDR3 has 16 amino acids. Unmatched junction bases numbered 2, after V lost 2 bases and J lost 0 bases. The CDR3 region has the DNA TGTGCCAGCAGCTTATCGACAGGGGGCTCTGGAAACACCATATATTTT. This translates into CASSLSTGGSGNTIYF.

J is TRBJ2-7 and V is TRBV27; 11 nucleotides match TRBD1. This CDR3 has 15 amino acids. Germline CDR1 MNHEY, CDR2 SMNVEV (reference sequence). V lost 4 bases to trimming and J lost 3 bases; unmatched junction nucleotides: 5. The CDR3 DNA reads TGTGCCAGCAGTTCAACCGGGACAGGGGGCTACGAGCAGTACTTC. Encoded protein: CASSSTGTGGYEQYF.

The chain uses TRBV7-9 and TRBJ2-7; a possible D gene is TRBD1 (6 bases). Germline-derived CDR1 and CDR2 are SEHNR and FQNEAQ (reference sequence). The CDR3 has 15 residues. V was trimmed by 2 bases and J by 0 bases, leaving 11 bases between them. The CDR3 DNA reads as TGTGCCAGCAGCTTAACGGGACACCGCTCCTACGAGCAGTACTTC. The encoded protein is CASSLTGHRSYEQYF.

The chain employs TRBV5-1 and TRBJ2-3; D is possibly TRBD2 (5 bases). V gave up 4 bases and J gave up 1 base, with 13 bases separating them. The germline V gene has CDR1 SGHRS and CDR2 YFSETQ. This CDR3 spans 15 amino acids. The CDR3 coding sequence is TGCGCCAGCAGCGGGAGTCGGGTCGGCACAGATACGCAGTATTTT. Translating gives CASSGSRVGTDTQYF. Filled out from reference TRBV5-1 and TRBJ2-3, the complete variable domain reads KAGVTQTPRYLIKTRGQQVTLSCSPISGHRSVSWYQQTPGQGLQFLFEYFSETQRNKGNFPGRFSGRQFSNSRSEMNVSTLELGDSALYLCASSGSRVGTDTQYFGPGTRLTVL.